The 2 T cell receptor beta chains below all came from one sample that was sequenced in a study of blood T cell repertoires in COVID-19. Method: immunoSEQ multiplex PCR; TCRdb's copy keeps in-frame clones and lacks some. In the table there are over 400,000 clones, about nine tenths of which are singletons. The sequenced material came from PBMCs or T cells enriched from blood (not recorded which). The receptor source for this set is an older woman who had recovered from COVID-19.

This clone showed up just once. The chain carries TRBV12-3 or TRBV12-4 and TRBJ1-1, with D possibly being TRBD1 (6 bases). This CDR3 contains 13 residues. Trimming shortened V by 5 bases and J by 1 base, and 8 bases separated the two germline ends. The CDR3 sequence is CASSRQENTEAFF. In nucleotides, the CDR3 is TGTGCCAGCAGTCGACAGGAGAACACTGAAGCTTTCTTT.

This clone occurred a few times. The chain is built from TRBV6-5 and TRBJ2-7; 8 bases align to TRBD1. Trimming took 6 bases from V and 2 from J; bases not matched to a gene: 3. Germline V gene lookup returns CDR1 MNHEY and CDR2 SVGAGI. The CDR3 sequence is 13 residues long. CDR3 bases: TGTGCCAGCAGGCCGACAGGGGCCTACGAGCAGTACTTC. It yields the protein CASRPTGAYEQYF.